This passage covers 8 T cell receptor beta chains from one sample sequenced in a study of blood T cell repertoires in COVID-19. TCRdb's copy holds only in-frame clones and misses some; the assay was immunoSEQ multiplex PCR. The table shows 90,000 to 100,000 clones, with 89% occurring only once. Sequencing was done on a sample of peripheral blood. These receptors originate from a man aged 50 to 59 with COVID-19, enrolled during active disease.

The rearrangement uses TRBV5-1 and TRBJ2-7; 9 bases line up with TRBD2. The CDR3 runs 17 residues. Germline CDR1 reads SGHRS; CDR2 reads YFSETQ. Trimming cost V 0 bases and J 2 bases; bases outside gene matches: 9. CDR3 DNA sequence: TGCGCCAGCAGCTTGGGCTACAGCGGGGGGCTAACCTACGAGCAGTACTTC. It translates to CASSLGYSGGLTYEQYF.

The chain uses TRBV19 and TRBJ1-2; D not resolved. V lost 9 bases and J 4 bases, leaving 12 bases between the germline ends. The CDR3 runs to 12 residues. CDR1 is LNHDA and CDR2 is SQIVND in the germline V gene (reference sequence). In DNA form, the CDR3 reads TGTGCCAGCGCTGACGGAGTCTATGGCTACACCTTC. Its translation: CASADGVYGYTF.

J is TRBJ2-7 and V is TRBV25-1; 9 nucleotides agree with TRBD1. From germline, CDR1 is MGHDK and CDR2 SYGVNS. V gave up 3 bases and J gave up 1 base; unmatched junction bases: 4. The CDR3 extends over 15 amino acids. This CDR3 is CASSDTGQGSYEQYF. CDR3 DNA sequence: TGTGCCAGCAGTGATACGGGACAGGGATCCTACGAGCAGTACTTC.

This chain joins TRBV4-3 and TRBJ2-3; D is unclear. This CDR3 has 12 amino acids. Trimming removed 3 bases at V and 2 bases at J, with 3 bases between. In germline, CDR1 is LGHNA, CDR2 YSLEER. The CDR3 sequence: CASSHYTDTQYF. In nucleotides, the CDR3 is TGCGCCAGCAGCCATTACACAGATACGCAGTATTTT.

This clone came up once. This chain connects TRBV5-4 to TRBJ1-5, with D unresolved. With 1 base removed from V and 2 bases from J, the gap between germline ends came to 10 bases. This CDR3 has 15 residues. CDR1 and CDR2 from the germline V gene are SGHNT and YYREEE (reference sequence). CDR3 sequence: CASSLSPGGNQPQHF. The CDR3 coding sequence is TGTGCCAGCAGCTTGTCACCCGGAGGCAATCAGCCCCAGCATTTT.

The chain is built from TRBV7-9 and TRBJ2-5, with a weak D call TRBD2 (7 bases). In germline, CDR1 is SEHNR, CDR2 FQNEAQ (reference sequence). V was trimmed by 2 bases and J by 5 bases, leaving 18 bases between them. The CDR3 totals 16 residues. CDR3 loop: CASSLIVYGGAETQYF. The CDR3 DNA follows: TGTGCCAGCAGCTTAATTGTTTATGGGGGGGCGGAGACCCAGTACTTC.

This CDR3 reads CASGTPSGYTF. The CDR3 region has the DNA TGTGCTAGTGGTACCCCTAGCGGCTACACCTTC. This chain uses TRBV12-5 with TRBJ1-2; D gene ambiguous. The CDR3 is 11 amino acids. CDR1 is LGHNT, CDR2 FRNRAP, per germline. V gave up 5 bases and J gave up 8 bases, with 9 bases separating them.

This chain links TRBV10-2 with TRBJ2-5, with a weak D call TRBD2 (7 bases). The length of the CDR3 is 15 residues. V lost 5 bases and J 1 base, leaving 14 bases between the germline ends. From germline, CDR1 is WSHSY and CDR2 SAAADI. The CDR3 sequence: CASSWAGAPQETQYF. The CDR3 bases are TGCGCCAGCAGTTGGGCGGGGGCCCCCCAAGAGACCCAGTACTTC.